Listed below are T cell receptor beta chains from one sample, sequenced in a study of sequential checkpoint blockade in melanoma. Libraries were prepared by immunoSEQ multiplex PCR; TCRdb keeps only in-frame clonotypes and omits some of them. The sample shows 15,000 to 20,000 clones, more than 75% of them seen only once. Source: CD8+ T cells sorted from blood (inferred from file names), taken from a patient given nivolumab and ipilimumab in sequence. These receptors were taken from a human donor with melanoma. Both conserved end residues are part of each CDR3. A D gene is named only where the DNA matches it firmly. Not every row has a clone size; where given, it reads once, few, many or a size class.

j_gene	d_gene	abundance	len	v_gene	CDR3nt	CDR3aa
TRBJ1-5	TRBD1	-	13	TRBV10-3	TGTGCCTCAGGGACAGGGAGCAATCAGCCCCAGCATTTT	CASGTGSNQPQHF
TRBJ1-4	-	-	15	TRBV15	TGTGCCACCAGCAGAGATCTTGGCCCATCTCGTTATCCGTTTTTT	CATSRDLGPSRYPFF
TRBJ1-1	-	-	13	TRBV19	TGTGCCAGTAGTATAGTCGGAGGAACTGAAGCTTTCTTT	CASSIVGGTEAFF
TRBJ1-2	-	few	14	TRBV6-5	TGTGCCAGCAGTTACACCGCGACAGGATATGGCTACACCTTC	CASSYTATGYGYTF
TRBJ2-7	TRBD2	-	13	TRBV6-1	TGTGCCAGCAATTTCGGGGAGGGCGCCGAGCAGTACTTC	CASNFGEGAEQYF
TRBJ2-7	-	-	16	TRBV15	TGTGCCACCAGCAGAGGCCTAGACAGACCGGCGGACGAGCAGTACTTC	CATSRGLDRPADEQYF
TRBJ1-2	-	-	13	TRBV4-3	TGCGCCAGCAGCCGAGGGGGGGAGGATGACTACACCTTC	CASSRGGEDDYTF
TRBJ2-7	TRBD1	once	14	TRBV4-3	TGCGCCAGCAGTTCGGACAGGGGGGAATACGAGCAGTACTTC	CASSSDRGEYEQYF
TRBJ2-7	TRBD2	-	15	TRBV7-9	TGTGCCAGCGGGCGGTGGACTAGCGGCTCCTACGAGCAGTACTTC	CASGRWTSGSYEQYF
TRBJ1-2	-	-	18	TRBV19	TGTGCCAGTAGGTTGGAGATGGAGTCAGACAGCCCCGTCTATGGCTACACCTTC	CASRLEMESDSPVYGYTF
TRBJ2-1	-	-	14	TRBV9	TGTGCCAGCAGCTTCGGAGGAGACTACAATGAGCAGTTCTTC	CASSFGGDYNEQFF
TRBJ2-7	TRBD2	-	14	TRBV19	TGTGCCAGTAGCGGACTAGCGGGAGGCTACGAGCAGTACTTC	CASSGLAGGYEQYF
TRBJ1-1	-	-	15	TRBV19	TGTGCCAGTAGTATGTTTGGGGGCCGGAACACTGAAGCTTTCTTT	CASSMFGGRNTEAFF
TRBJ2-7	-	-	14	TRBV7-2	TGTGCCAGCAGCCCTCCAGGGGGGACCTACGAGCAGTACTTC	CASSPPGGTYEQYF
TRBJ1-1	TRBD1	-	15	TRBV7-9	TGTGCCAGCAGCTTAGGGGGGACAGAGTTTGTTGAAGCTTTCTTT	CASSLGGTEFVEAFF
TRBJ1-2	-	-	15	TRBV10-3	TGTGCCATCAGTGAGTGGGGCCGGTCGAACTATGGCTACACCTTC	CAISEWGRSNYGYTF
TRBJ1-1	TRBD1	-	14	TRBV6-6	TGTGCCAGCAGTTACTCGACAGGGGTGGGTGAAGCTTTCTTT	CASSYSTGVGEAFF
TRBJ1-4	TRBD1	-	15	TRBV5-6	TGTGCCAGCAGCCCGACAGGGGGAAGTTACGAAAAACTGTTTTTT	CASSPTGGSYEKLFF
TRBJ2-7	TRBD2	-	16	TRBV29-1	TGCAGCGTTGAAGGGGTAGTGGGACTAGCGGGCTACGAGCAGTACTTC	CSVEGVVGLAGYEQYF
TRBJ2-7	TRBD2	-	16	TRBV4-1	TGCGCCAGCAGCCCGGTAGGACTAGCGAACCCCTACGAGCAGTACTTC	CASSPVGLANPYEQYF
TRBJ2-7	-	-	13	TRBV6-1	TGTGCCAGCAGTGAACCACAGGGTGACGAGCAGTACTTC	CASSEPQGDEQYF
TRBJ1-3	-	-	17	TRBV7-2	TGTGCCAGCAGCTTAGGGGGCATCTCAAACTCTGGAAACACCATATATTTT	CASSLGGISNSGNTIYF
TRBJ1-1	-	-	13	TRBV19	TGTGCCAGTAGTTTAGGGGCCGACACTGAAGCTTTCTTT	CASSLGADTEAFF
TRBJ2-1	-	-	16	TRBV11-2	TGTGCCAGCAGCTTAGGAGGTCTCAGCCTTTACAATGAGCAGTTCTTC	CASSLGGLSLYNEQFF
TRBJ1-1	-	-	12	TRBV25-1	TGTGCCAGCAGTTTCCCTAACACTGAAGCTTTCTTT	CASSFPNTEAFF
TRBJ2-7	TRBD1	-	15	TRBV5-4	TGTGCCAGCAGCGGCGGACAGGGGAGGACCTACGAGCAGTACTTC	CASSGGQGRTYEQYF
TRBJ1-5	-	-	15	TRBV2	TGTGCCAGCAGCGACGGACAGTATAGCAATCAGCCCCAGCATTTT	CASSDGQYSNQPQHF
TRBJ2-7	-	once	13	TRBV4-1	TGCGCCAGCAGCCTGGAGGACGGCTACGAGCAGTACTTC	CASSLEDGYEQYF
TRBJ1-2	TRBD1	-	14	TRBV7-9	TGTGCCAGCAGCCAGACAGGGCTGAACTATGGCTACACCTTC	CASSQTGLNYGYTF
TRBJ1-2	TRBD1	-	17	TRBV9	TGTGCCAGCAGCTCCACCCCCGGGACAGGAACTAACTATGGCTACACCTTC	CASSSTPGTGTNYGYTF
TRBJ1-2	TRBD1	-	15	TRBV6-6	TGTGCCAGCAGTTACCTAGAACAGGGGGCGGAGGGCTACACCTTC	CASSYLEQGAEGYTF
TRBJ2-7	-	once	13	TRBV9	TGTGCCAGCAGCGTTTCCCCCCCCTCCGAGCAGTACTTC	CASSVSPPSEQYF
TRBJ1-2	-	once	13	TRBV29-1	TGCAGCGTCAAAGGGGGATCGGAACCCGGCTACACCTTC	CSVKGGSEPGYTF
TRBJ2-7	-	-	14	TRBV9	TGTGCCAGCAGCGTAGATGACGGGGGCTACGAGCAGTACTTC	CASSVDDGGYEQYF
TRBJ1-5	TRBD1	-	14	TRBV19	TGTGCCAGTAGAAAGACAGGGGCGAACCAGCCCCAGCATTTT	CASRKTGANQPQHF
TRBJ2-7	TRBD2	-	14	TRBV6-5	TGTGCCAGCAGTTACCCGGGACTAGTCAACGAGCAGTACTTC	CASSYPGLVNEQYF
TRBJ1-1	TRBD1	-	14	TRBV6-5	TGTGCCAGCAGTTTGTCGACAGGGGTGACTGAAGCTTTCTTT	CASSLSTGVTEAFF
TRBJ2-7	-	-	14	TRBV2	TGTGCCATCCTAGGGGGGGATTCAACCTACGAGCAGTACTTC	CAILGGDSTYEQYF
TRBJ1-2	-	-	17	TRBV27	TGTGCCAGCAGTTTATATGGGAGGGCTTTAGCCTACTATGGCTACACCTTC	CASSLYGRALAYYGYTF
TRBJ2-7	TRBD1	once	15	TRBV7-6	TGTGCCAGCAGCTTAGCAGGACAGGGTTACTACGAGCAGTACTTC	CASSLAGQGYYEQYF
TRBJ2-7	-	-	15	TRBV27	TGTGCCAGCAGTAATACAGGTCACGCACCCTACGAGCAGTACTTC	CASSNTGHAPYEQYF
TRBJ1-1	-	once	13	TRBV4-1	TGCGCCAGCAGCCAAGATGAGGGCTCTGAAGCTTTCTTT	CASSQDEGSEAFF
TRBJ1-5	TRBD1	medium-sized	16	TRBV7-2	TGTGCCAGCAGCTTAGAAGGGGGCCTCGCGAATCAGCCCCAGCATTTT	CASSLEGGLANQPQHF
TRBJ2-7	-	few	15	TRBV14	TGTGCCAGCAGCCAAGAGAGGGGACTGGCCTACGAGCAGTACTTC	CASSQERGLAYEQYF
TRBJ2-1	TRBD2	few	15	TRBV4-2	TGTGCCAGCAGCCTGGGGCTAGCGGGAGGCAATGAGCAGTTCTTC	CASSLGLAGGNEQFF
TRBJ2-7	TRBD1	-	12	TRBV9	TGTGCCAGCAGCCTACAGGGGGGCGAGCAGTACTTC	CASSLQGGEQYF
TRBJ2-7	TRBD1	-	12	TRBV6-5	TGTGCCAGCCGATACAGGGGCTCCGAGCAGTACTTC	CASRYRGSEQYF
TRBJ1-1	-	-	13	TRBV9	TGTGCCAGCAGCTTTGGGACACACACTGAAGCTTTCTTT	CASSFGTHTEAFF
TRBJ2-3	-	-	16	TRBV15	TGTGCCACCAGCAGAGGAGATAGCGCTAGCACAGATACGCAGTATTTT	CATSRGDSASTDTQYF
TRBJ1-5	TRBD1	once	18	TRBV4-3	TGCGCCAGCAGCCCCGGGGGGACAGGGTATCTCGGGCATCAGCCCCAGCATTTT	CASSPGGTGYLGHQPQHF
TRBJ2-7	TRBD1	-	14	TRBV9	TGTGCCAGCAGCCCCCGGGACAGTTACTACGAGCAGTACTTC	CASSPRDSYYEQYF